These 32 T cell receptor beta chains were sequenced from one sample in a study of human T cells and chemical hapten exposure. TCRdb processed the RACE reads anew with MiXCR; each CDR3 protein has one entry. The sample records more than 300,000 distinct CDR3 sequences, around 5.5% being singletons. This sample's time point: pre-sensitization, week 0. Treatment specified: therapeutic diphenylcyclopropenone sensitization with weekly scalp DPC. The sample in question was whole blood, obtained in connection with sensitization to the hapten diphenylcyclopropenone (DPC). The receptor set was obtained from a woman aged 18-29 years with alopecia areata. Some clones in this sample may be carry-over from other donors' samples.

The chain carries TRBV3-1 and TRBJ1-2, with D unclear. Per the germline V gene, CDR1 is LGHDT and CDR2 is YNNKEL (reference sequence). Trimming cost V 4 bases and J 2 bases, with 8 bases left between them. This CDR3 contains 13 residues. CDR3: CASSPGLNYGYTF. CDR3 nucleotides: TGTGCCAGCAGCCCCGGACTCAACTATGGCTACACCTTC.

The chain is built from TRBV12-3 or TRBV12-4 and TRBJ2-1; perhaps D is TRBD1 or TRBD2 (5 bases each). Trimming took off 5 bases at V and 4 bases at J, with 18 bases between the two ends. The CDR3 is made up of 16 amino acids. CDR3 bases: TGTGCCAGCAGTCGCCCAAGGGACGGGGTATACAATGAGCAGTTCTTC. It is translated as CASSRPRDGVYNEQFF.

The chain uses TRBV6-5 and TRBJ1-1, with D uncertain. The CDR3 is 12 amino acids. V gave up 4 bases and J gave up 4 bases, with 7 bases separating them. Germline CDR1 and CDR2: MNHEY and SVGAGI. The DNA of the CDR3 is TGTGCCAGCAGTTCTCACGCCACTGAAGCTTTCTTT. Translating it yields CASSSHATEAFF.

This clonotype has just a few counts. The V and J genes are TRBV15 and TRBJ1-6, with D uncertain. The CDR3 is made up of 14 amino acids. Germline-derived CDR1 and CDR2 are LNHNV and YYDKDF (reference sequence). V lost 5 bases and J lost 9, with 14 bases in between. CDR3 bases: TGTGCCACCAGCCACCTATTTCTGGGTTCACCCCTCCACTTT. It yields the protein CATSHLFLGSPLHF.

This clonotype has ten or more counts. CDR3 residues: CASSYEDEQYF. DNA of the CDR3: TGTGCCAGCAGTTACGAGGACGAGCAGTACTTC. The gene calls are TRBV6-5 and TRBJ2-7; D gene uncertain. This CDR3 is built from 11 residues. Germline V lookup: CDR1 MNHEY, CDR2 SVGAGI. V lost 2 bases to trimming and J lost 5 bases, with 4 bases between them.

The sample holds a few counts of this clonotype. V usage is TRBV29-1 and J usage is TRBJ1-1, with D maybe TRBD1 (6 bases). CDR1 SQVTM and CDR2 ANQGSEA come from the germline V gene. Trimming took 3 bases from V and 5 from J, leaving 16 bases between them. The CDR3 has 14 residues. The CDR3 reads CSVDLGGQGTEAFF. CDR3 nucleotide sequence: TGCAGCGTTGATTTGGGGGGGCAGGGAACTGAAGCTTTCTTT.

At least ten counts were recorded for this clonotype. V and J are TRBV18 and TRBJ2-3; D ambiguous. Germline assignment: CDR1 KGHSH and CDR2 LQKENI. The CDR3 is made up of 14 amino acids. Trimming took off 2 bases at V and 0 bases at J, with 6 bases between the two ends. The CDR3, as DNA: TGTGCCAGCTCACCAGCGGCGAGCACAGATACGCAGTATTTT. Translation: CASSPAASTDTQYF.

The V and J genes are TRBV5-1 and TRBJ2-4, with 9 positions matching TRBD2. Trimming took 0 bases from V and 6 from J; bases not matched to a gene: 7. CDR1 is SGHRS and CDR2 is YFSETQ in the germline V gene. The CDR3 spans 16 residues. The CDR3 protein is CASSLAVSGGLNIQYF. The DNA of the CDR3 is TGCGCCAGCAGCTTGGCAGTTAGCGGGGGCCTAAACATTCAGTACTTC.

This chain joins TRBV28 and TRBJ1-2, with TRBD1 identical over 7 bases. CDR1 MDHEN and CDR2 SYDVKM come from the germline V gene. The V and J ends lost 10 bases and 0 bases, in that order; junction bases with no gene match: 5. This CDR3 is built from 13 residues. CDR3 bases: TGTGCCACCCGGGACAGCGCTAACTATGGCTACACCTTC. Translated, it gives CATRDSANYGYTF.

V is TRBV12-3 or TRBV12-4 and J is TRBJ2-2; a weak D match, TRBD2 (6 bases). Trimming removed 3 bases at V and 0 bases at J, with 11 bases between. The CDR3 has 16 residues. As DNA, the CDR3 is TGTGCCAGCAGTTTGGGACTTAATACGAACACCGGGGAGCTGTTTTTT. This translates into CASSLGLNTNTGELFF.

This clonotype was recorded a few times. The CDR3, as DNA: TGCAGTGCTACCCAGGGGGAGATCACAGATACGCAGTATTTT. Translating gives CSATQGEITDTQYF. The chain is built from TRBV20-1 and TRBJ2-3, with TRBD1 matching 7 bases. The V gene's germline CDR1 is DFQATT and CDR2 SNEGSKA (reference sequence). Germline trimming cut 4 bases from V and 2 bases from J; bases unmatched to any gene: 6. The CDR3 has 14 residues.

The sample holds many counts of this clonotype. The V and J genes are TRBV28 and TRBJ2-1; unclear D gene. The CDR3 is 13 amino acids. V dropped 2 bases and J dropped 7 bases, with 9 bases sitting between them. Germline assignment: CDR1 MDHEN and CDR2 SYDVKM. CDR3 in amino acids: CASSLIVRNEQFF. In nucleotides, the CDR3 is TGTGCCAGCAGTTTAATAGTTAGGAATGAGCAGTTCTTC.

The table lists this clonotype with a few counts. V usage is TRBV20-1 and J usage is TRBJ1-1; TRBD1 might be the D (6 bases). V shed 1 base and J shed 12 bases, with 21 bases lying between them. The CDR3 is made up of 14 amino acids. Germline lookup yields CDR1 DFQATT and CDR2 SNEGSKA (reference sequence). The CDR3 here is CSARGLGGWSATFF. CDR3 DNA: TGCAGTGCTAGAGGGTTGGGGGGCTGGAGTGCAACTTTCTTT.

The CDR3 nucleotides are TGTGCCAGCAGACTAGATTCGGAGACCCAGTACTTC. It translates to CASRLDSETQYF. The chain couples TRBV7-8 to TRBJ2-5; the D gene is possibly TRBD2 (5 bases). This CDR3 contains 12 residues. The germline CDR1 and CDR2 sequences are SGHVS and FQNEAQ. The V and J ends lost 6 bases and 5 bases respectively, with 10 bases between them.

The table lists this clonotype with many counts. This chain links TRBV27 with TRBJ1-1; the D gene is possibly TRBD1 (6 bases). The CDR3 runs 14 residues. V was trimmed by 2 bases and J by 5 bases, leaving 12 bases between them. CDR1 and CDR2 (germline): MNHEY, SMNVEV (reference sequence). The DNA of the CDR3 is TGTGCCAGCAGTTTACAGGGGAGAGGGACTGAAGCTTTCTTT. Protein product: CASSLQGRGTEAFF.

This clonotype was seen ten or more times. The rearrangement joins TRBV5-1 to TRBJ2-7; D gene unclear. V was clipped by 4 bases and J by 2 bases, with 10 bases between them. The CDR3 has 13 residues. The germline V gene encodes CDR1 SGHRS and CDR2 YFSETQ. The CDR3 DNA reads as TGCGCCAGCAGCCTTGGCCCGACCTACGAGCAGTACTTC. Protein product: CASSLGPTYEQYF.

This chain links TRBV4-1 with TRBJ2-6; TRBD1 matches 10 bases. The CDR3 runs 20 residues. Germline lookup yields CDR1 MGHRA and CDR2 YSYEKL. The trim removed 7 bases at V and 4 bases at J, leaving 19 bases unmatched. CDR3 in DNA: TGCGCCAGCACCGGGACAGGGGCGATTTCTCCTCTCTCCGGGGCCAACGTCCTGACTTTC. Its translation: CASTGTGAISPLSGANVLTF.

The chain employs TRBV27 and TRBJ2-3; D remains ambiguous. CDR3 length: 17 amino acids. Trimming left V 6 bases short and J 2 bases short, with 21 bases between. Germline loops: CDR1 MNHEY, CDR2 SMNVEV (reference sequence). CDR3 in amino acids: CASSPPAQQTFTDTQYF. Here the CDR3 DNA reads TGTGCCAGCAGCCCCCCTGCCCAACAGACCTTCACAGATACGCAGTATTTT.

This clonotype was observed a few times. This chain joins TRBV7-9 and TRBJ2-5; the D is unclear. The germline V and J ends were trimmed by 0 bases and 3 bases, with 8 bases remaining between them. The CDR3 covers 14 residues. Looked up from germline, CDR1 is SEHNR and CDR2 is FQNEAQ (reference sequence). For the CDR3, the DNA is TGTGCCAGCAGCTTAGCGGGGTTAGAAGAGACCCAGTACTTC. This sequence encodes CASSLAGLEETQYF.

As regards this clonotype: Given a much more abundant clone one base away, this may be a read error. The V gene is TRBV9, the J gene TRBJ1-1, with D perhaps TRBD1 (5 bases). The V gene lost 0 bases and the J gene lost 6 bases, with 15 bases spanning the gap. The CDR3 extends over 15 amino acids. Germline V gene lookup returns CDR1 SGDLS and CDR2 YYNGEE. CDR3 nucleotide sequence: TGTGCCAGCAGCGTAGATGGGCAGGGATGGTCTGAAGCTTTCTTT. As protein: CASSVDGQGWSEAFF.

In nucleotides, the CDR3 is TGTGCCAGCAGCTTAGGGGGAGAAGGAGAGACCCAGTACTTC. Its translation: CASSLGGEGETQYF. The chain is built from TRBV7-8 and TRBJ2-5; TRBD2 might be the D (5 bases). CDR1 and CDR2 (germline): SGHVS, FQNEAQ. CDR3 size: 14 residues. V lost 1 base to trimming and J lost 4 bases, with 10 bases between them.

Here the CDR3 reads CASSLWDSKGSPLHF. CDR3 nucleotide sequence: TGTGCCAGCAGCCTATGGGACAGTAAGGGATCACCCCTCCACTTT. The chain carries TRBV2 and TRBJ1-6, with 7 nucleotides matching TRBD1. Germline loops: CDR1 SNHLY, CDR2 FYNNEI. The V segment lost 6 bases and the J segment 10 bases; nucleotides outside the gene matches: 12. The CDR3 consists of 15 residues.

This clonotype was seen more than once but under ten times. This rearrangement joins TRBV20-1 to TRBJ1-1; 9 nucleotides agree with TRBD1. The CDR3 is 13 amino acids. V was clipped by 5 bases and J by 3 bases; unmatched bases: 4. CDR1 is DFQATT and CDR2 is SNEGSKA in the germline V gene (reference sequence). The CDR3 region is CSAGTGLYTEAFF. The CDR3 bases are TGCAGTGCTGGGACAGGGCTTTACACTGAAGCTTTCTTT.

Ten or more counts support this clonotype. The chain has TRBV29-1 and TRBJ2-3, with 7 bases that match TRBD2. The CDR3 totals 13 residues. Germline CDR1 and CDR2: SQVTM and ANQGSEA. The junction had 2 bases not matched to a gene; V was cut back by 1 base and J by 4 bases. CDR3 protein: CSVEGEGSDTQYF. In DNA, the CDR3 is TGCAGCGTTGAAGGGGAGGGGTCAGATACGCAGTATTTT.

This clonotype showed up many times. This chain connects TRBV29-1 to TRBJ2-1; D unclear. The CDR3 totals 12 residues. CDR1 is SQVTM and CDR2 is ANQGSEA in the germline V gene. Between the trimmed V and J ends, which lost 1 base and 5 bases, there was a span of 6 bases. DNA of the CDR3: TGCAGCGTTGAAGTTCGGAACAATGAGCAGTTCTTC. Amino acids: CSVEVRNNEQFF.

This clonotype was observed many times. The CDR3 DNA reads as TGTGCCAGCTCCGAGGGGGGGGCCGCCTACAATGAGCAGTTCTTC. Protein: CASSEGGAAYNEQFF. The rearrangement uses TRBV27 and TRBJ2-1; perhaps TRBD2 as D (7 bases). The germline V gene encodes CDR1 MNHEY and CDR2 SMNVEV (reference sequence). V was pared by 8 bases and J by 2 bases, with 16 bases between. CDR3 size: 15 residues.

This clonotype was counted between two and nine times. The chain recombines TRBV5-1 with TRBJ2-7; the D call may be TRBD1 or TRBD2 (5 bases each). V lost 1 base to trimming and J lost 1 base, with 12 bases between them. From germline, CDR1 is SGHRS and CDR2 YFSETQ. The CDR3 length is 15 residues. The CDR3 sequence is CASSLWGPESYEQYF. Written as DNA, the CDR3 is TGCGCCAGCAGCTTGTGGGGACCCGAATCCTACGAGCAGTACTTC.

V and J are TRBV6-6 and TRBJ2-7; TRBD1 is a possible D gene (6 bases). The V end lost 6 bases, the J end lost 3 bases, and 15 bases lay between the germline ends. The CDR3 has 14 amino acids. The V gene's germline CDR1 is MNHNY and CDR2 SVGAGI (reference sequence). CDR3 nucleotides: TGTGCCAGCAGCGACCCGGGACACCTCTACGAGCAGTACTTC. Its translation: CASSDPGHLYEQYF.

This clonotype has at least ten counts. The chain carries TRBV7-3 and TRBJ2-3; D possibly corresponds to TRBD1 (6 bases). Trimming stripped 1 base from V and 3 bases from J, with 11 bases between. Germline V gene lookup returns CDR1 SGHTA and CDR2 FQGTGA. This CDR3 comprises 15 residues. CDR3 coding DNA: TGTGCCAGCAGCTTAAACGGTCAGGGGACAGATACGCAGTATTTT. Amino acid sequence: CASSLNGQGTDTQYF.

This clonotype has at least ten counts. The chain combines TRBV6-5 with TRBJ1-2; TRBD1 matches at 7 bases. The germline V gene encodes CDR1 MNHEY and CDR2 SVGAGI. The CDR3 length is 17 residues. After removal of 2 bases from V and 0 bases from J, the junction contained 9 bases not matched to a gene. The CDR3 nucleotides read TGTGCCAGCAGTTACACCGGACAGGACTTAGCTAACTATGGCTACACCTTC. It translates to CASSYTGQDLANYGYTF.

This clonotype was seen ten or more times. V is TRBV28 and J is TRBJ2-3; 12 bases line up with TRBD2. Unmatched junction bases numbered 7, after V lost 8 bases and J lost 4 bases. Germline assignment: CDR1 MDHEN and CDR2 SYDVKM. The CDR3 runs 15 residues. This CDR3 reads CASGLAGGLADTQYF. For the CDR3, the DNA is TGTGCCAGCGGGCTAGCGGGGGGGCTAGCAGATACGCAGTATTTT.

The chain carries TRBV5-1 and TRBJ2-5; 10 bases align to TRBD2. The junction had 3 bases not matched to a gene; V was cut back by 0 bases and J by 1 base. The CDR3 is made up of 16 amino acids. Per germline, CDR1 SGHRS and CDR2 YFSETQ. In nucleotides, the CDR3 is TGCGCCAGCAGCTTGGGGACTAGCGGTTCCCAAGAGACCCAGTACTTC. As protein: CASSLGTSGSQETQYF.